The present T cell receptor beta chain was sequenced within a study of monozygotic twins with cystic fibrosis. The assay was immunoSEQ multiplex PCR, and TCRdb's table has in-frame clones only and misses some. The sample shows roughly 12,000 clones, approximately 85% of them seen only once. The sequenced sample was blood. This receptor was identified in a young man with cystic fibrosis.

The DNA for the CDR3 is TGTGCCATCAGCCTGAGTCAGGTAGCAGGTAACTACGAGCAGTACTTC. It encodes CAISLSQVAGNYEQYF. This sequence joins TRBV10-3 and TRBJ2-7, with D hard to call. With 6 bases removed from V and 3 bases from J, the gap between germline ends came to 21 bases. The CDR3 runs to 16 residues. From germline, CDR1 is ENHRY and CDR2 SYGVKD.